These 10 T cell receptor beta chains share one sample of origin, sequenced in a study of glioma-infiltrating T cells after dendritic cell vaccination. The data were produced by immunoSEQ multiplex PCR, yet TCRdb's version contains in-frame clones alone and is incomplete. Of some 60,000 clones listed, around 83% are singletons. The time point: after dendritic cell vaccination, including at tumor progression/relapse. This material consisted of blood, taken after dendritic cell vaccination. The origin of the receptors is a human donor with glioblastoma.

This clone showed up just a few times. The V call is TRBV2, the J call TRBJ2-2; TRBD2 agrees at 7 bases. The V gene end was trimmed by 4 bases and the J gene end by 6 bases; junction bases not matched to a gene: 2. Germline CDR1 is SNHLY and CDR2 is FYNNEI. The CDR3 runs to 13 residues. Here the CDR3 DNA reads TGTGCCAGCAGTGGAGGGAGGGCCGGGGAGCTGTTTTTT. Protein product: CASSGGRAGELFF.

The rearrangement joins TRBV7-8 to TRBJ1-1, with TRBD1 matching over 11 bases. V shed 0 bases and J 3 bases; nucleotides not matched to a gene: 3. CDR1 and CDR2 (germline): SGHVS, FQNEAQ. The CDR3 runs to 16 residues. DNA for the CDR3: TGTGCCAGCAGCTTAGCGGGACAGGGGGAAGACACTGAAGCTTTCTTT. It encodes CASSLAGQGEDTEAFF.

The V and J genes are TRBV13 and TRBJ1-1, with D uncertain. Germline values: CDR1 PRHDT, CDR2 FYEKMQ (reference sequence). The CDR3 has 15 amino acids. The V and J ends lost 6 bases and 11 bases respectively, with 25 bases between them. The CDR3 protein is CASSSSWAGVVMAFF. The CDR3 DNA reads as TGTGCCAGCAGTTCTTCCTGGGCGGGAGTGGTTATGGCTTTCTTT.

The genes are TRBV19 and TRBJ1-5, with D maybe TRBD1 (5 bases). Germline CDR1 LNHDA, CDR2 SQIVND (reference sequence). V lost 6 bases to trimming and J lost 4 bases, with 10 bases between them. The CDR3 length is 13 residues. The CDR3 DNA reads as TGTGCCAGTAGCAACAGGAGAAATCAGCCCCAGCATTTT. Translating it yields CASSNRRNQPQHF.

The chain employs TRBV7-9 and TRBJ2-1, with 8 nucleotides matching TRBD1. This CDR3 spans 17 amino acids. V lost 5 bases, J lost 7 bases, and 16 bases stayed unmatched. Germline lookup yields CDR1 SEHNR and CDR2 FQNEAQ (reference sequence). CDR3 in DNA: TGTGCCAGCAGCCCTCCCATCCAGACGGACAGGGAAAATGAGCAGTTCTTC. Protein product: CASSPPIQTDRENEQFF.

The V and J genes are TRBV10-2 and TRBJ2-2; 10 bases agree with TRBD2. The trim removed 5 bases at V and 5 bases at J, leaving 2 bases unmatched. The V gene's germline CDR1 is WSHSY and CDR2 SAAADI. The CDR3 length is 14 residues. The DNA for the CDR3 is TGCGCCAGCAGTAGCGGGGGGGAAACCGGGGAGCTGTTTTTT. This codes for CASSSGGETGELFF.

This clone was seen more than once but under ten times. This chain uses TRBV5-3 with TRBJ1-4; 7 nucleotides align to TRBD1. TRBV5-3 belongs to the ORF category, with a function that is uncertain. This CDR3 spans 15 amino acids. Trimming at V came to 4 bases and at J to 8 bases, leaving 11 bases not matched to a gene. CDR3 loop: CARSKRQGWGEKLFF. In DNA, the CDR3 is TGTGCCAGAAGCAAGCGACAGGGATGGGGAGAAAAACTGTTTTTT.

The chain joins TRBV4-1 to TRBJ1-2; D remains ambiguous. V lost 3 bases to trimming and J lost 8 bases, with 13 bases between them. Germline V gives CDR1 MGHRA, CDR2 YSYEKL. CDR3 length equals 13 residues. The CDR3 sequence: CASSQVAGGGYTF. CDR3 coding DNA: TGCGCCAGCAGCCAGGTGGCGGGCGGCGGCTACACCTTC.

The chain recombines TRBV27 with TRBJ1-2; D may be TRBD1 (5 bases). V lost 5 bases and J lost 4, with 11 bases in between. The CDR3 sequence is 13 residues long. CDR1 and CDR2 from the germline V gene are MNHEY and SMNVEV (reference sequence). For the CDR3, the DNA is TGTGCCAGCAGTCGACAGTCCTCCTATGGCTACACCTTC. Translated: CASSRQSSYGYTF.

V gene TRBV7-6 combines with J gene TRBJ1-4, with D perhaps matching TRBD1 (5 bases). The CDR3 length is 15 residues. Germline CDR1 is SGHVS and CDR2 is FNYEAQ. The germline V and J ends were trimmed by 5 bases and 0 bases, with 10 bases remaining between them. The CDR3 reads CASSPQAATNEKLFF. In DNA, the CDR3 is TGTGCCAGCAGCCCACAGGCTGCAACTAATGAAAAACTGTTTTTT.